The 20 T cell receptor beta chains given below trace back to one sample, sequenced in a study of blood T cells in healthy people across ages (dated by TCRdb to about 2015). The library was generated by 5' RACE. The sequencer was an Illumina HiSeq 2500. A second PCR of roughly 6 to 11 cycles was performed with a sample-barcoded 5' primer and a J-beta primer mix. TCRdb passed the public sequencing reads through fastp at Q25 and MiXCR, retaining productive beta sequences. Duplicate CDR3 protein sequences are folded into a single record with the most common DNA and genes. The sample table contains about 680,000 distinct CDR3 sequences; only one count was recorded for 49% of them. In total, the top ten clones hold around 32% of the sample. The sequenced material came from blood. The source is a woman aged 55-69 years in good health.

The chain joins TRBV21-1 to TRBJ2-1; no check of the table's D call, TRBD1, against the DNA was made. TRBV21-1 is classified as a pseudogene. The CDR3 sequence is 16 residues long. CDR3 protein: CASRSPLDSLEETQFF. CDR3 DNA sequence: TGTGCCAGCAGGAGCCCTTTAGACAGTCTGGAAGAGACCCAGTTCTTC.

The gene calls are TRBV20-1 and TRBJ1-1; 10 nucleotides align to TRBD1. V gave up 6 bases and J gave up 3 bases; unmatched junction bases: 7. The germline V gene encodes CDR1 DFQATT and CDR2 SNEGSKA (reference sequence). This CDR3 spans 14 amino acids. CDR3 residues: CSAFPGQGYTEAFF. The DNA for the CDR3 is TGCAGTGCATTCCCGGGACAGGGGTACACTGAAGCTTTCTTT.

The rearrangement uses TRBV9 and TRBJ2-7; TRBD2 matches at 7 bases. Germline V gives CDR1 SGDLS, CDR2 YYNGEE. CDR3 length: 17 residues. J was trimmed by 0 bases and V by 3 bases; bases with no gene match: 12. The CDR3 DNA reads TGTGCCAGCAGCGCAAGGGAGGGCGGGGAGGCCTCCTACGAGCAGTACTTC. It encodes CASSAREGGEASYEQYF.

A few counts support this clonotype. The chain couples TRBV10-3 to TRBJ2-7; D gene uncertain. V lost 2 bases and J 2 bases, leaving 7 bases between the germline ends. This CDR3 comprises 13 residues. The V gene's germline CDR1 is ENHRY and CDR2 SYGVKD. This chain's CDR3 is CAISEGSAYEQYF. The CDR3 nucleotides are TGTGCCATCAGTGAGGGCTCGGCCTACGAGCAGTACTTC.

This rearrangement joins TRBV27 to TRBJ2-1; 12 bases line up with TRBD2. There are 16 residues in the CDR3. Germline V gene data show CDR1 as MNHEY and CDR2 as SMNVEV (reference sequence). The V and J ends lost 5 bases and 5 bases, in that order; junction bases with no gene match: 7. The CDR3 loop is CASSIRLAGAHNEQFF. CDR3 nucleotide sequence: TGTGCCAGCAGTATTAGACTAGCGGGAGCCCACAATGAGCAGTTCTTC.

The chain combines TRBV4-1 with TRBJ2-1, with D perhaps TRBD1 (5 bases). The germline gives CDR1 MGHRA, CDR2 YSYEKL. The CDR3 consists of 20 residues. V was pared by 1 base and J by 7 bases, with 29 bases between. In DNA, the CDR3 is TGCGCCAGCAGCCAAGGGCTTTTTGGGTTTCGCCGGAACAGGATGAATGAGCAGTTCTTC. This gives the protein CASSQGLFGFRRNRMNEQFF.

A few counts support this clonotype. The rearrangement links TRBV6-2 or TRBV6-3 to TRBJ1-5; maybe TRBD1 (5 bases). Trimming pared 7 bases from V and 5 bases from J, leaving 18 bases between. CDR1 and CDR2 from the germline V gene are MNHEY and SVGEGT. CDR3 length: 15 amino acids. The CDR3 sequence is CASTNGAFLYQPQHF. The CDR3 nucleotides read TGTGCCAGCACCAACGGGGCTTTTCTTTATCAGCCCCAGCATTTT.

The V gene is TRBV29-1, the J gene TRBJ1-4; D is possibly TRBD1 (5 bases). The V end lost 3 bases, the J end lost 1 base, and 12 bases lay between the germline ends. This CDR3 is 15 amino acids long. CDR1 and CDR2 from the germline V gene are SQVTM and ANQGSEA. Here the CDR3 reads CSVDSRQGTNEKLFF. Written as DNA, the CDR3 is TGCAGCGTTGATTCCCGGCAGGGAACTAATGAAAAACTGTTTTTT.

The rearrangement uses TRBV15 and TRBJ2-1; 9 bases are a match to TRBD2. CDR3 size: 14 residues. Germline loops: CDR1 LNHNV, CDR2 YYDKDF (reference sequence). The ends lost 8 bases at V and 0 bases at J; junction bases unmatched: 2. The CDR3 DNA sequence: TGTGCCACCCGTAGCGGGAGCTCCTACAATGAGCAGTTCTTC. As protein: CATRSGSSYNEQFF.

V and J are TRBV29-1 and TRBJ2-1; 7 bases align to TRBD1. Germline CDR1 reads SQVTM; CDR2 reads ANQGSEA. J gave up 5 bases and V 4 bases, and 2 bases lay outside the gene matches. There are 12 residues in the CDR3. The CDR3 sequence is CSVGRGHNEQFF. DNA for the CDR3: TGCAGCGTTGGTAGGGGGCACAATGAGCAGTTCTTC.

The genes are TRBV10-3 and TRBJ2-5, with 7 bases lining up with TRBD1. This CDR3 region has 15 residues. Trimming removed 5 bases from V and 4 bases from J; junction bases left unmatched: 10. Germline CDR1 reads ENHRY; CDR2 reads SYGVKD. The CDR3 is CAISRASGQRETQYF. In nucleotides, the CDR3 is TGTGCCATCAGTCGGGCTTCGGGACAGAGAGAGACCCAGTACTTC.

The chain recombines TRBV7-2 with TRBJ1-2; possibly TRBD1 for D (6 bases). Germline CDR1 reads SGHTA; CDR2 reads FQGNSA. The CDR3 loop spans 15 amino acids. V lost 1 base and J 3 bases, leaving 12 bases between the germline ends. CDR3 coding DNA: TGTGCCAGCAGCTTAGATGGGGGGCGGCACTATGGCTACACCTTC. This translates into CASSLDGGRHYGYTF.

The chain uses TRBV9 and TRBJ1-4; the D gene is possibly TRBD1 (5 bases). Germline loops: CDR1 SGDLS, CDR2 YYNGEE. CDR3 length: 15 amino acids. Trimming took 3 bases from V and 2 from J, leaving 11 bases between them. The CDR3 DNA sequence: TGTGCCAGCAGCGGGAAGGGGTCCACTAATGAAAAACTGTTTTTT. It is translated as CASSGKGSTNEKLFF.

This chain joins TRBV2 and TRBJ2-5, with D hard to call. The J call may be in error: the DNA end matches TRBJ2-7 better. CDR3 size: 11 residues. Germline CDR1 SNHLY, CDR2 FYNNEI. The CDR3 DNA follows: TGTGCCAGCAGAGCATCTACCGAGCAGTACTTC. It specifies CASRASTEQYF.

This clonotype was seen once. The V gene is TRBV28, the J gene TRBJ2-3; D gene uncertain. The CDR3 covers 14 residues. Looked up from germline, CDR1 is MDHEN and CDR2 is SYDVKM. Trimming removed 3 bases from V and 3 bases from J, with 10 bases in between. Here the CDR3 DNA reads TGTGCCAGCAGTTTTCGAGTGCAGACAGATACGCAGTATTTT. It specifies CASSFRVQTDTQYF. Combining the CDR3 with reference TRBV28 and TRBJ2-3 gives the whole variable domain DVKVTQSSRYLVKRTGEKVFLECVQDMDHENMFWYRQDPGLGLRLIYFSYDVKMKEKGDIPEGYSVSREKKERFSLILESASTNQTSMYLCASSFRVQTDTQYFGPGTRLTVL.

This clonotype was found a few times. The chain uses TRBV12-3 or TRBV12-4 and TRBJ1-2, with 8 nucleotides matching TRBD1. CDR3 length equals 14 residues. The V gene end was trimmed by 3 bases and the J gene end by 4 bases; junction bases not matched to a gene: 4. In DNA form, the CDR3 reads TGTGCCAGCAGTTTCCGACAGGGGCCCTATGGCTACACCTTC. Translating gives CASSFRQGPYGYTF.

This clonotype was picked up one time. CDR3 sequence reads: CASSVEDRGSGNTIYF. The CDR3 DNA is TGTGCCAGCAGCGTAGAAGACAGGGGGAGTGGAAACACCATATATTTT. This sequence joins TRBV9 and TRBJ1-3; 9 bases agree with TRBD1. This CDR3 contains 16 residues. Per germline, CDR1 SGDLS and CDR2 YYNGEE. The junction had 4 bases not matched to a gene; V was cut back by 0 bases and J by 3 bases.

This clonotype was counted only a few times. The CDR3 is CASSQGASSYEQYF. In nucleotides, the CDR3 is TGTGCCAGCTCACAGGGTGCAAGCTCCTACGAGCAGTACTTC. The chain uses TRBV18 and TRBJ2-7; D uncertain. V was pared by 4 bases and J by 0 bases, with 10 bases between. This CDR3 has 14 residues. The germline V gene has CDR1 KGHSH and CDR2 LQKENI.

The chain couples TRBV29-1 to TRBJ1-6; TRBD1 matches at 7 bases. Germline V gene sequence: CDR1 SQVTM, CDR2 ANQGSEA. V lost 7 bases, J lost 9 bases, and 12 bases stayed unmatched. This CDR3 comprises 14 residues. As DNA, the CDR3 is TGCAGCGCCCAAACGGGAGAGGGGGCTTCACCCCTCCACTTT. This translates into CSAQTGEGASPLHF.

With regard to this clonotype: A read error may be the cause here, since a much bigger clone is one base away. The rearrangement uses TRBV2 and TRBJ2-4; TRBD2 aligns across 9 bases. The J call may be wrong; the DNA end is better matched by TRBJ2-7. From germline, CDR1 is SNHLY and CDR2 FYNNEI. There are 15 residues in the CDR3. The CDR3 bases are TGTGTCAGCAAAGGGAGGGTAGCGGGAGATGTCGAGCAGTACTTC. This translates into CVSKGRVAGDVEQYF.